The following is a T cell receptor beta chain sequence with its context. This clonotype has at least ten counts. The specificity of this receptor is unknown. Nothing much larger sits one base from this clone, and base qualities are not available. This record belongs to a study of T cell repertoires in cytomegalovirus infection (dated by TCRdb to about 2019). Concerning the study at large: Donor HLA type was relevant to the analysis, as public TCR beta signatures indicated carriage of CMV infection together with the matching HLA type. Study-level results and caveats: The ex vivo response was dominated by HLA-C-restricted CMV-specific TCR beta clonotypes, and the single most frequent clonotype in two of eight donors was supplied by these HLA-C-restricted clonotypes. In both this cohort and an independent cohort of several hundred donors, the cumulative frequency of public TCR beta family members distinguished carriers of CMV infection plus the relevant HLA type.

Instrument used: Illumina HiSeq 1500. TCRdb reprocessing: public reads trimmed at Q25 with fastp, clones called with MiXCR, in-frame beta chains kept. Records with the same CDR3 protein are collapsed into one entry carrying the most frequent genes and DNA. For this sample the table gives 310,000 or so distinct CDR3 sequences, of which more than 20% were detected only once. The ten largest clones capture about 15% of the sample. Sequences were obtained from PBMCs. The clonotype comes from a human donor in good health (CMV status not recorded). Some clones in this sample may be carry-over from other donors' samples.

The sequence in DNA is TGTGCCAGCAGCCTAAAAGTGGGGGGGGATCAGCCCCAGCATTTT. Its translation reads: CASSLKVGGDQPQHF. This chain joins TRBV7-2 to TRBJ1-5; the D gene is possibly TRBD1, with 5 bases matching. Including cysteine and phenylalanine, the CDR3 has 15 amino acids. Solely the CDR3 DNA is kept, with 45 bases framed from the first base. From the germline V gene, CDR1 is SGHTA and CDR2 is FQGNSA. Trimming removed 5 bases from V and 5 bases from J, leaving 16 bases between the germline ends.